This TCR beta chain was obtained from a study of blood T cell repertoires in COVID-19. CDR3 length: 16 residues. Per the germline V gene, CDR1 is SGDLS and CDR2 is YYNGEE. Trimming removed 0 bases at V and 9 bases at J, with 16 bases between. Clones were read by immunoSEQ multiplex PCR, and TCRdb kept only the in-frame ones, dropping some. This table has 230,000 or so clones, around 83% appearing once. The V gene is TRBV9, the J gene TRBJ1-6, with no clear D. The TCR was taken from a man aged 40-49 years with active or convalescent COVID-19. Sequenced input: peripheral blood. CDR3 protein: CASSVGGLGVTSPLHF. CDR3 coding DNA: TGTGCCAGCAGCGTAGGAGGCCTCGGGGTAACTTCACCCCTCCACTTT.